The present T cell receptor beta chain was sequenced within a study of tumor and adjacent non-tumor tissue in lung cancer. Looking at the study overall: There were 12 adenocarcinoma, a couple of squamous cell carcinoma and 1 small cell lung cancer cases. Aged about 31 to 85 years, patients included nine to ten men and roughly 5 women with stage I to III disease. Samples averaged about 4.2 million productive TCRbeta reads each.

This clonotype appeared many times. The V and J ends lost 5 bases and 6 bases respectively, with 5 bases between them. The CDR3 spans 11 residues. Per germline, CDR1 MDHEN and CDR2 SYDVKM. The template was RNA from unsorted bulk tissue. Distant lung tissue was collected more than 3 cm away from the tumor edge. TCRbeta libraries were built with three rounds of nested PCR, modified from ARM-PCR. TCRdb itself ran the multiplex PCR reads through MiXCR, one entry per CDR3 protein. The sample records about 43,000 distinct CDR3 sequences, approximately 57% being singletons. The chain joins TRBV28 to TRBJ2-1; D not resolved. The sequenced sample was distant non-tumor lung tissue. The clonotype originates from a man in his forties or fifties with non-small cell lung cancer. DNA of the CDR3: TGTGCCAGCAGTGCCTCCAATGAGCAGTTCTTC. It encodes CASSASNEQFF.